This T cell receptor beta chain was retrieved from a study of blood T cell repertoires in COVID-19. Turning to the study itself: Nucleic acid was either cDNA or gDNA, and it came from T cells, B-cell-depleted T cells, or PBMCs.

This CDR3 is built from 14 residues. The germline V gene has CDR1 SGHKS and CDR2 YYEKEE (reference sequence). The ends lost 4 bases at V and 2 bases at J; junction bases unmatched: 4. This table comes from immunoSEQ multiplex PCR, and its TCRdb copy is limited to in-frame clones, with some not included. The sample includes roughly 200,000 clones, roughly 80% of them seen just once. The clonotype comes from a man aged 50 to 60 with active or convalescent COVID-19. Sample: peripheral blood. The genes are TRBV5-5 and TRBJ1-2; 8 nucleotides agree with TRBD1. This CDR3 is CASSVDRANYGYTF. DNA for the CDR3: TGTGCCAGCAGCGTGGACAGGGCAAACTATGGCTACACCTTC.